Below, 5 T cell receptor beta chains from the same sample are listed, as sequenced in a study of T cell repertoires in cytomegalovirus infection. TCRdb itself ran the reads through MiXCR, one entry per CDR3 protein. Of under 200,000 distinct CDR3 sequences listed, 7.5% to 10% were seen once; the top ten hold roughly 5.1%. The sequenced sample was PBMCs. These receptors were taken from a human donor in good health (CMV status not recorded). Some clones in this sample may be carry-over from other donors' samples.

Note on this clonotype: A much larger clone is a single base away; this may be a read error. Since no conserved phenylalanine or tryptophan closes the CDR3, a read error is the likely cause. The genes are TRBV20-1 and TRBJ1-2; 8 positions match TRBD1. Germline V gene sequence: CDR1 DFQATT, CDR2 SNEGSKA (reference sequence). The CDR3 is 13 amino acids. The V gene end was trimmed by 5 bases and the J gene end by 6 bases; junction bases not matched to a gene: 8. In nucleotides, the CDR3 is TGCAGTGCTCCTAGGACAGGGTCTCATGGCTACACCTAC. Encoded protein: CSAPRTGSHGYTY.

This clonotype was counted many times. The genes are TRBV28 and TRBJ1-2; a weak D match, TRBD1 (5 bases). Trimming shortened V by 5 bases and J by 3 bases, and 13 bases separated the two germline ends. The CDR3 runs 14 residues. CDR1 and CDR2 (germline): MDHEN, SYDVKM. CDR3 region: CASSAGGGDYGYTF. The CDR3 DNA is TGTGCCAGCAGTGCCGGGGGGGGGGACTATGGCTACACCTTC.

In its sample, this clonotype was seen a few times. The CDR3 loop reads CSASGPGQVNLFF. The DNA of the CDR3 is TGCAGTGCTAGTGGTCCGGGACAGGTTAACTTATTCTTT. The rearrangement uses TRBV20-1 and TRBJ1-1; 8 bases are a match to TRBD1. Looked up from germline, CDR1 is DFQATT and CDR2 is SNEGSKA (reference sequence). With 3 bases clipped from V and 14 bases from J, the junction kept 14 bases outside the gene matches. The CDR3 covers 13 residues.

The CDR3 DNA reads as TGTGCCAGCAGTGTAAGGATCTCCTACGAGCAGTACTTC. Translating it yields CASSVRISYEQYF. The chain uses TRBV2 and TRBJ2-7; D gene unclear. Germline V CDR1 and CDR2: SNHLY, FYNNEI. This CDR3 has 13 residues. V was pared by 4 bases and J by 0 bases, with 7 bases between.

This clonotype appeared many times. The chain has TRBV6-2 or TRBV6-3 and TRBJ2-1; 7 nucleotides align to TRBD1. Germline V lookup: CDR1 MNHEY, CDR2 SVGEGT. The CDR3 loop spans 15 amino acids. The V gene end was trimmed by 1 base and the J gene end by 5 bases; junction bases not matched to a gene: 5. The CDR3 spells CASSYFQGEDNEQFF. The DNA of the CDR3 is TGTGCCAGCAGTTACTTTCAGGGGGAAGACAATGAGCAGTTCTTC.